The 16 T cell receptor beta chains below were found in one sample sequenced in a study of T cell clones after liver transplantation. Assay used: immunoSEQ multiplex PCR; TCRdb lists only in-frame clones, some missing. The sample has tens of thousands of clones; over 60% are singletons. Sequenced here: CD4+ T cells from blood, sampled at the 22-month timepoint. The receptors shown here come from a human patient who received a liver transplant. Some T cells may originate from the graft donor.

V gene TRBV28 combines with J gene TRBJ2-7; 9 nucleotides agree with TRBD1. The germline CDR1 and CDR2 sequences are MDHEN and SYDVKM. This CDR3 contains 16 residues. Losses at the gene ends were 6 bases for V and 3 bases for J; bases not matched to a gene: 12. CDR3 amino acids: CASRTPGQGGGYEQYF. The DNA for the CDR3 is TGTGCCAGCAGGACTCCGGGACAGGGAGGTGGCTACGAGCAGTACTTC.

The rearrangement joins TRBV7-9 to TRBJ2-3, with 13 bases identical to TRBD2. Germline-derived CDR1 and CDR2 are SEHNR and FQNEAQ (reference sequence). Trimming cost V 10 bases and J 4 bases; bases outside gene matches: 14. This CDR3 region has 17 residues. DNA of the CDR3: TGTGCCATCGGTCCAGGCGGACTAGCGGGGGTGGCAGATACGCAGTATTTT. Translation gives CAIGPGGLAGVADTQYF.

This clone was picked up a small number of times. The chain has TRBV30 and TRBJ2-3; TRBD2 matches 7 bases. Trimming cost V 2 bases and J 4 bases; bases outside gene matches: 9. This CDR3 has 15 residues. Germline V gene sequence: CDR1 GTSNPN, CDR2 SVGIG (reference sequence). The CDR3 reads CAWSLGGGSADTQYF. Written as DNA, the CDR3 is TGTGCCTGGAGTCTGGGGGGAGGGTCCGCAGATACGCAGTATTTT.

V usage is TRBV7-6 and J usage is TRBJ2-5, with D uncertain. Deletions cut 5 bases from V and 3 bases from J, with 4 bases between. There are 11 residues in the CDR3. Germline V CDR1 and CDR2: SGHVS, FNYEAQ. The CDR3 DNA reads as TGTGCCAGCAGCAGGGAAGAGACCCAGTACTTC. Residues: CASSREETQYF.

The rearrangement links TRBV7-9 to TRBJ2-7, with D tentatively TRBD2 (6 bases). Germline V gene data show CDR1 as SEHNR and CDR2 as FQNEAQ (reference sequence). This CDR3 region has 13 residues. Trimming took off 6 bases at V and 2 bases at J, with 11 bases between the two ends. CDR3 in amino acids: CASRRGSTYEQYF. For the CDR3, the DNA is TGTGCCAGCAGACGGGGGTCCACCTACGAGCAGTACTTC.

This CDR3 is CASSISGTTNEKLFF. In DNA, the CDR3 is TGTGCCAGTAGTATCTCCGGTACAACTAATGAAAAACTGTTTTTT. The gene calls are TRBV19 and TRBJ1-4; D is ambiguous. This CDR3 has 15 residues. Trimming pared 3 bases from V and 0 bases from J, leaving 8 bases between. Germline CDR1 reads LNHDA; CDR2 reads SQIVND (reference sequence). Filled out from reference TRBV19 and TRBJ1-4, the complete variable domain reads DGGITQSPKYLFRKEGQNVTLSCEQNLNHDAMYWYRQDPGQGLRLIYYSQIVNDFQKGDIAEGYSVSREKKESFPLTVTSAQKNPTAFYLCASSISGTTNEKLFFGSGTQLSVL.

CDR3 sequence reads: CASSETSGGKRDTQYF. CDR3 DNA sequence: TGTGCCAGCAGTGAGACTAGCGGGGGGAAACGGGATACGCAGTATTTT. V gene TRBV6-1 combines with J gene TRBJ2-3; 13 nucleotides match TRBD2. The CDR3 length is 16 residues. CDR1 is MNHNS and CDR2 is SASEGT in the germline V gene. With V trimmed by 3 bases and J by 6 bases, 6 bases remained unmatched.

The V call is TRBV9, the J call TRBJ2-7, with 7 bases fitting TRBD1. CDR1 SGDLS and CDR2 YYNGEE come from the germline V gene. This CDR3 comprises 15 residues. The junction had 12 bases not matched to a gene; V was cut back by 4 bases and J by 5 bases. CDR3 coding DNA: TGTGCCAGCAGCCCCCAGGGTACAGGGGTGGACGAGCAGTACTTC. Translating it yields CASSPQGTGVDEQYF.

This clone was counted a single time. The rearrangement links TRBV4-1 to TRBJ1-4; D may be TRBD1 (6 bases). Germline CDR1 MGHRA, CDR2 YSYEKL. This CDR3 spans 11 amino acids. The V gene lost 6 bases and the J gene lost 8 bases, with 7 bases spanning the gap. Here the CDR3 reads CASRGTEKLFF. The CDR3 nucleotides are TGCGCCAGCAGAGGGACAGAAAAACTGTTTTTT.

The rearrangement joins TRBV28 to TRBJ1-3; D is ambiguous. This CDR3 comprises 13 residues. CDR1 and CDR2 (germline): MDHEN, SYDVKM. V was cut by 6 bases and J by 4 bases, with 10 bases left in between. CDR3 sequence: CASSPQAGNTIYF. DNA for the CDR3: TGTGCCAGCAGCCCTCAAGCGGGAAACACCATATATTTT.

V and J are TRBV7-7 and TRBJ2-1; tentatively, D is TRBD2 (5 bases). The germline CDR1 and CDR2 sequences are SSHAT and FNYEAQ (reference sequence). V lost 5 bases, J lost 4 bases, and 15 bases lay in between. The CDR3 totals 15 residues. CDR3 coding DNA: TGTGCCAGCAGCCCTACGCCCGGGGAATACAATGAGCAGTTCTTC. Its translation: CASSPTPGEYNEQFF.

The chain links TRBV9 to TRBJ1-1; D possibly corresponds to TRBD1 (5 bases). The germline V and J ends were trimmed by 4 bases and 1 base, with 14 bases remaining between them. CDR3 length: 15 residues. Per germline, CDR1 SGDLS and CDR2 YYNGEE. CDR3 coding DNA: TGTGCCAGCAGCCCGAGGGGAGGCCAGAACACTGAAGCTTTCTTT. This translates into CASSPRGGQNTEAFF.

This chain joins TRBV7-9 and TRBJ1-1, with 9 bases lining up with TRBD1. The CDR3 is made up of 13 amino acids. Trimming at V came to 2 bases and at J to 8 bases, leaving 3 bases not matched to a gene. Germline V gene data show CDR1 as SEHNR and CDR2 as FQNEAQ (reference sequence). The CDR3 loop reads CASSLSGTGEAFF. CDR3 nucleotide sequence: TGTGCCAGCAGCTTAAGCGGGACAGGGGAAGCTTTCTTT.

The chain is built from TRBV6-5 and TRBJ2-3; 7 bases are a match to TRBD2. This CDR3 is 15 amino acids long. The germline V gene has CDR1 MNHEY and CDR2 SVGAGI. V was pared by 4 bases and J by 6 bases, with 10 bases of the junction left unmatched. Written as DNA, the CDR3 is TGTGCCAGCAGTTGGGGGACTACCCCTAGGGATACGCAGTATTTT. This encodes CASSWGTTPRDTQYF.

The chain links TRBV28 to TRBJ1-2, with D possibly being TRBD1 (5 bases). The germline V gene has CDR1 MDHEN and CDR2 SYDVKM. The length of the CDR3 is 14 residues. The V end lost 1 base, the J end lost 10 bases, and 16 bases lay between the germline ends. The CDR3 nucleotides are TGTGCCAGCAGTTTATCATCAGGGTCTGAGTACTACACCTTC. Protein product: CASSLSSGSEYYTF.

The table lists this clone with a few counts. The V call is TRBV6-5, the J call TRBJ2-7; the match to TRBD1 covers 7 bases. This CDR3 has 12 amino acids. CDR1 and CDR2 (germline): MNHEY, SVGAGI. V shed 6 bases and J 12 bases; nucleotides not matched to a gene: 11. CDR3 nucleotides: TGTGCCAGCAGCCGACAGGGTGACAAGTGGTACTTC. Its translation: CASSRQGDKWYF.